This TCR beta chain appears in the sequencing data of a study of identifying expanded T cells in peripheral blood. Turning to this clone: Antigen unknown.

The CDR3 contains 13 residues. Germline-derived CDR1 and CDR2 are MNHEY and SVGAGI. J gave up 5 bases and V 5 bases, and 3 bases lay outside the gene matches. No infections or other immune events were documented during collection. TCRdb's table, derived via immunoSEQ multiplex PCR, lists solely in-frame clones and lacks some. The data show tens of thousands of clones, with roughly 90% seen just once and around 2.7% held by the top ten. Broader study findings: Roughly 1.2 clones differed between technical replicates, versus about 15 and 19 over time. Two-week clone count variance significantly increased as total template count grew.

The sequence was collected from a person aged 18-69 years in good health. The J gene is TRBJ2-5, the V gene TRBV6-5; TRBD2 matches 9 bases. Material: blood. CDR3 residues: CASSRGGAETQYF. The CDR3 DNA reads as TGTGCCAGCAGTCGCGGGGGGGCGGAGACCCAGTACTTC.